This TCR beta chain was identified during a study of blood T cell repertoires in COVID-19 (TCRdb year 2020). The study in broad terms: The collaborator samples originated in the United States, Italy and Spain and spanned the acute and convalescent phases of COVID-19. The dataset comprised deeply sampled blood TCRbeta repertoires from subjects exposed to, actively infected with, or recovered from COVID-19. The prospective study material was composed of cDNA or gDNA derived from T cells, B-cell-depleted T cells, or PBMCs. Where available, HLA class I and class II types were obtained from metadata supplied by the sample provider rather than from assay-based typing. A freely available public database, intended as a resource for researchers studying the immune response to SARS-CoV-2, is where the repertoires were released. The samples were drawn from two sources: the first 160 participants of the ongoing ImmuneRACE study, and 1,200 or so subjects contributed by 6 global collaborators. Sample metadata almost always included a de-identified subject ID, COVID-19 status, age in years and sex. What the work shows at the level of the full study, not this receptor alone: The amount of clinical and demographic metadata varied by source and participant and was provided uncurated.

With regard to this clone: Its specific antigen is unknown. Base-call qualities are not available, and no considerably larger clone is one nucleotide away.

After removal of 7 bases from V and 6 bases from J, the junction retains 8 bases not matched to a gene. The CDR3 goes from the cysteine to the phenylalanine over 15 residues. Solely the CDR3 DNA is kept, with 45 bases framed from the first base. As encoded in the germline V gene, CDR1 is SGHTA while CDR2 is FQGNSA. TCRbeta CDR3 regions were amplified from genomic DNA using the immunoSEQ Assay, a bias-controlled multiplex PCR. The source study handled its data this way. Within the assay, amplification of reference gene primers was used to estimate how many nucleated cells each sample contained. To quantify the absolute abundance of each unique TCRbeta CDR3 rearrangement, sequence reads were collapsed and filtered. For each sample, productive Simpson clonality was calculated as the square root of Simpson's diversity index over productive rearrangements. Held by TCRdb, this immuneACCESS table contains in-frame sequences only and omits some clones. Under half of the omission traces to an unresolved V gene where checked; the cause of the rest is unknown. The V and J calls and clone size were taken over from that table, and D and trimming were inferred from the DNA. The sample table holds a few hundred thousand clones, of which roughly 88% were seen once. The ten largest clones represent approximately 2% of the sample.

In the prospective study, participants were roughly 18 to 95 years old, resided in approximately 22 geographic areas of the United States, and were enrolled through a virtual design. To assign participants to cohorts, the prospective study relied on clinical history that participants themselves reported in a screening survey and a study questionnaire. ImmuneRACE Cohort 3 recovered participants were defined by two consecutive negative NP/OP PCR tests, healthcare professional clearance, or symptom resolution. In the prospective study, whole blood, serum and a nasopharyngeal or oropharyngeal swab were collected from each participant by mobile phlebotomists. Over a roughly 2-month period, participants in the prospective study had the option of providing additional blood draws and questionnaires. Blood samples from the prospective study were shipped frozen or at room temperature prior to DNA extraction.

The sequence was collected from a woman in her 40s who had recovered from COVID-19. Recombination linked TRBV7-2 to TRBJ2-2, with 10 central nucleotides matching TRBD1. Sample: PBMCs or T cells enriched from blood (not recorded which). The CDR3 is CASTATGGVSGELFF. Read as DNA, the sequence is TGTGCCAGCACCGCGACAGGGGGCGTTTCCGGGGAGCTGTTTTTT.